This T cell receptor beta chain was captured by sequencing in a study of a mutant IDH1 vaccine in newly diagnosed glioma. Study summary: Investigators started vaccination 4-6 weeks after radiotherapy alone, or with temozolomide cycles.

Concerning this clone: The antigen remains unidentified.

Described time point: week 5, during vaccination. Alongside topical imiquimod, each dose of vaccine comprised 300 ug of mutant IDH1 20-mer peptide. Profiled with immunoSEQ multiplex PCR; TCRdb holds only in-frame clones, not every one. This table holds about 38,000 clones, 75% to 80% found once. This receptor was identified in a man aged 40-49 years with glioma. The input for sequencing was PBMCs, taken from a glioma patient whose treatment included an IDH1 peptide vaccine.

The CDR3 here is CASNSGGAETQYF. The CDR3 region has the DNA TGTGCCAGTAACAGCGGGGGGGCGGAGACCCAGTACTTC. The gene calls are TRBV19 and TRBJ2-5; TRBD2 agrees at 10 bases. The CDR3 covers 13 residues. Trimming at V came to 7 bases and at J to 5 bases, leaving 4 bases not matched to a gene. Germline CDR1 and CDR2: LNHDA and SQIVND (reference sequence).